The sequence of this T cell receptor (beta chain) was determined in a study of blood T cell repertoires in COVID-19. Seattle researchers signed up patients amid active infection and tracked them longitudinally. The authors' processing: The authors estimated nucleated cell counts from reference gene primer amplification. Generated by immunoSEQ multiplex PCR, the TCRdb table keeps only in-frame clones and is missing some. From that table come the V and J calls and clone size; the DNA was used to work out D and trimming. The table lists about 180,000 clones, roughly 87% of them singletons. The source is a woman aged 65 to 85 with COVID-19, enrolled during active disease. The source material was peripheral blood.

Here the CDR3 DNA reads TGCGCCAGCAGTCGTAGCGGCAACACAGATACGCAGTATTTT. Amino acids: CASSRSGNTDTQYF. The V gene is TRBV4-3, the J gene TRBJ2-3; a possible D gene is TRBD2 (6 bases). Between the trimmed V and J ends, which lost 6 bases and 2 bases, there was a span of 12 bases. Germline V gene lookup returns CDR1 LGHNA and CDR2 YSLEER. CDR3 length: 14 amino acids.